What follows are 23 T cell receptor beta chains derived from one specimen sequenced in a study of CD8 T cells in Susac syndrome. RNA amounts of roughly 0.5 to 1 ug underwent reverse transcription with random hexamers. TCRdb passed the immunoSEQ multiplex PCR reads through MiXCR, listing each CDR3 protein once. Of about 200,000 distinct CDR3 sequences in the sample, approximately 90% were seen once. Sequenced: CD8+ T cells from PBMCs. The receptors were gathered from a human donor with multiple sclerosis.

The chain is built from TRBV9 and TRBJ1-3, with D uncertain. V was pared by 3 bases and J by 2 bases, with 6 bases between. Germline V gene lookup returns CDR1 SGDLS and CDR2 YYNGEE. The CDR3 consists of 13 residues. As DNA, the CDR3 is TGTGCCAGCAGCGACAGCGCTGGAAACACCATATATTTT. Its translation is CASSDSAGNTIYF.

The chain uses TRBV2 and TRBJ2-3; 9 bases fit TRBD2. CDR1 is SNHLY, CDR2 FYNNEI, per germline. The CDR3 totals 17 residues. Trimming cost V 2 bases and J 2 bases; bases outside gene matches: 8. The CDR3 nucleotides are TGTGCCAGCAGTGAAAGGGTAGCGGGGGACGCCACAGATACGCAGTATTTT. Translating gives CASSERVAGDATDTQYF.

The chain uses TRBV30 and TRBJ1-2; TRBD1 matches at 7 bases. The CDR3 is made up of 14 amino acids. V shed 7 bases and J 2 bases; nucleotides not matched to a gene: 10. The germline gives CDR1 GTSNPN, CDR2 SVGIG (reference sequence). The CDR3 DNA is TGTGCCTTAATCAGGGACAGCTACAACTATGGCTACACCTTC. This translates into CALIRDSYNYGYTF.

The V call is TRBV30, the J call TRBJ2-1; 11 positions match TRBD2. The trim removed 0 bases at V and 3 bases at J, leaving 4 bases unmatched. The CDR3 consists of 16 residues. Germline CDR1 GTSNPN, CDR2 SVGIG (reference sequence). The chain's CDR3 is CAWSVLTSGGYNEQFF. The CDR3 DNA is TGTGCCTGGAGTGTATTAACTAGCGGGGGCTACAATGAGCAGTTCTTC.

The rearrangement joins TRBV20-1 to TRBJ2-3, with a possible D match to TRBD2 (5 bases). CDR3 size: 13 residues. Germline values: CDR1 DFQATT, CDR2 SNEGSKA (reference sequence). Trimming cost V 3 bases and J 5 bases, with 12 bases left between them. The CDR3 coding sequence is TGCAGTGCTAGTAGCGTCTACTTAGATACGCAGTATTTT. This encodes CSASSVYLDTQYF.

The chain has TRBV20-1 and TRBJ2-3; TRBD2 matches at 8 bases. Germline trimming cut 2 bases from V and 6 bases from J; bases unmatched to any gene: 7. Looked up from germline, CDR1 is DFQATT and CDR2 is SNEGSKA (reference sequence). This CDR3 has 14 amino acids. The CDR3 DNA is TGCAGTGCTAGATCGGCGGGGGGTTGGGATACGCAGTATTTT. It encodes CSARSAGGWDTQYF.

The V and J genes are TRBV6-5 and TRBJ2-3; 7 bases line up with TRBD2. Germline-derived CDR1 and CDR2 are MNHEY and SVGAGI. V lost 5 bases to trimming and J lost 4 bases; unmatched junction nucleotides: 9. The CDR3 totals 15 residues. This CDR3 is CASSRAGVVSDTQYF. The CDR3 DNA follows: TGTGCCAGCAGTCGGGCGGGAGTAGTCTCAGATACGCAGTATTTT.

The chain combines TRBV9 with TRBJ2-1; D possibly corresponds to TRBD2 (5 bases). Germline CDR1 reads SGDLS; CDR2 reads YYNGEE. The CDR3 is made up of 13 amino acids. Trimming stripped 1 base from V and 6 bases from J, with 8 bases between. The CDR3 spells CASSVIEGNEQFF. In nucleotides, the CDR3 is TGTGCCAGCAGCGTAATTGAGGGCAATGAGCAGTTCTTC.

The V call is TRBV4-1, the J call TRBJ1-5; D call uncertain. CDR1 is MGHRA, CDR2 YSYEKL, per germline. The CDR3 is made up of 16 amino acids. The V end was cut by 0 bases, the J end by 3 bases, with 12 bases between. Here the CDR3 DNA reads TGCGCCAGCAGCCAAGATCTATTGTTCGCCAATCAGCCCCAGCATTTT. Translation gives CASSQDLLFANQPQHF.

The V gene is TRBV6-5, the J gene TRBJ2-5; 13 bases align to TRBD2. V lost 6 bases and J lost 2; bases outside the gene matches: 3. Per germline, CDR1 MNHEY and CDR2 SVGAGI. CDR3 length: 15 amino acids. CDR3 in DNA: TGTGCCAGCAGACCGGGACTAGCGGGACAAGAGACCCAGTACTTC. It specifies CASRPGLAGQETQYF.

The V call is TRBV7-8, the J call TRBJ1-5; no definite D call. The CDR3 is made up of 15 amino acids. V was clipped by 5 bases and J by 4 bases, with 15 bases between them. The V gene's germline CDR1 is SGHVS and CDR2 FQNEAQ. The CDR3 nucleotides are TGTGCCAGCAGCCAATACGGACGGGAGAATCAGCCCCAGCATTTT. It specifies CASSQYGRENQPQHF.

This clonotype came up a few times. The chain has TRBV6-6 and TRBJ2-7; D possibly corresponds to TRBD1 (5 bases). The CDR3 consists of 16 residues. CDR1 MNHNY and CDR2 SVGAGI come from the germline V gene (reference sequence). Trimming removed 0 bases at V and 2 bases at J, with 14 bases between. The CDR3 nucleotides read TGTGCCAGCAGTTACTCGGTTCAGGGAATTCCCTACGAGCAGTACTTC. It translates to CASSYSVQGIPYEQYF.

The CDR3 DNA reads as TGTGCCAGCAGTGAAGTAGAGGGACTAGCGGGAATGTATGAGCAGTTCTTC. Amino acids: CASSEVEGLAGMYEQFF. The chain uses TRBV2 and TRBJ2-1, with 13 bases matching TRBD2. The CDR3 consists of 17 residues. J gave up 8 bases and V 1 base, and 8 bases lay outside the gene matches. Germline CDR1 reads SNHLY; CDR2 reads FYNNEI.

This chain uses TRBV4-1 with TRBJ2-5, with 9 positions matching TRBD1. The CDR3 runs 16 residues. Trimming cost V 4 bases and J 2 bases; bases outside gene matches: 8. Per germline, CDR1 MGHRA and CDR2 YSYEKL. The CDR3 nucleotides are TGCGCCAGCAGCCGCGACAGGGGGGGATTTCAAGAGACCCAGTACTTC. Translated, it gives CASSRDRGGFQETQYF.

This chain links TRBV15 with TRBJ1-2, with no clear D. Per the germline V gene, CDR1 is LNHNV and CDR2 is YYDKDF (reference sequence). The CDR3 is 15 amino acids. V was shortened by 1 base and J by 1 base, with 10 bases between the two germline ends. The CDR3 is CATSRGTASNYGYTF. CDR3 nucleotides: TGTGCCACCAGCAGAGGAACAGCGAGTAACTATGGCTACACCTTC.

This chain joins TRBV27 and TRBJ2-7, with 10 nucleotides matching TRBD2. V was clipped by 0 bases and J by 5 bases; unmatched bases: 4. CDR1 MNHEY and CDR2 SMNVEV come from the germline V gene (reference sequence). The CDR3 is 15 amino acids. Here the CDR3 DNA reads TGTGCCAGCAGTTTATCTCTAGCGGGAGTGGACGAGCAGTACTTC. It yields the protein CASSLSLAGVDEQYF.

The chain is built from TRBV5-4 and TRBJ2-7; 10 nucleotides agree with TRBD2. Unmatched junction bases numbered 10, after V lost 0 bases and J lost 1 base. The germline gives CDR1 SGHNT, CDR2 YYREEE (reference sequence). CDR3 length equals 18 residues. The CDR3 DNA follows: TGTGCCAGCAGCTTGGCTAACCTAGCGGGGGCTCCATCCTACGAGCAGTACTTC. Its translation: CASSLANLAGAPSYEQYF.

This clonotype was seen just once. The J gene is TRBJ2-1, the V gene TRBV4-1; D is perhaps TRBD2 (7 bases). This CDR3 region has 14 residues. The germline V gene has CDR1 MGHRA and CDR2 YSYEKL. V dropped 2 bases and J dropped 8 bases, with 13 bases sitting between them. This CDR3 reads CASSQWGGGDEQFF. The CDR3 coding sequence is TGCGCCAGCAGCCAATGGGGGGGCGGGGATGAGCAGTTCTTC.

The V and J genes are TRBV25-1 and TRBJ1-1; maybe TRBD1 (5 bases). CDR3 length equals 15 residues. Trimming stripped 1 base from V and 3 bases from J, with 12 bases between. Germline CDR1 reads MGHDK; CDR2 reads SYGVNS. Here the CDR3 reads CASSESRRADTEAFF. In DNA, the CDR3 is TGTGCCAGCAGTGAATCCCGCAGGGCGGACACTGAAGCTTTCTTT.

The chain joins TRBV5-4 to TRBJ2-7; the match to TRBD1 covers 10 bases. There are 15 residues in the CDR3. The germline V gene has CDR1 SGHNT and CDR2 YYREEE (reference sequence). V shed 5 bases and J 5 bases; nucleotides not matched to a gene: 10. CDR3 sequence: CASRSEGQGLDEQYF. In nucleotides, the CDR3 is TGTGCCAGCAGGAGTGAGGGACAGGGGTTAGACGAGCAGTACTTC.

The chain links TRBV4-1 to TRBJ2-4; possible D gene TRBD2, 6 bases. V dropped 6 bases and J dropped 9 bases, with 21 bases sitting between them. This CDR3 is built from 15 residues. Germline lookup yields CDR1 MGHRA and CDR2 YSYEKL. The DNA of the CDR3 is TGCGCCAGCAGGTTTACGACACGGGAGATGGGCATTCAGTACTTC. Protein: CASRFTTREMGIQYF.

The rearrangement joins TRBV4-3 to TRBJ2-7; 7 nucleotides agree with TRBD2. The J segment lost 2 bases and the V segment lost 0 bases, leaving 10 bases of the junction unmatched. The CDR3 has 17 amino acids. Looked up from germline, CDR1 is LGHNA and CDR2 is YSLEER. CDR3 residues: CASSQDSGLAVTYEQYF. CDR3 DNA: TGCGCCAGCAGCCAAGATTCCGGCCTAGCGGTTACCTACGAGCAGTACTTC.

V usage is TRBV24-1 and J usage is TRBJ1-5; a weak D match, TRBD1 (6 bases). V lost 5 bases to trimming and J lost 6 bases, with 10 bases between them. This CDR3 contains 13 residues. Germline CDR1 and CDR2: KGHDR and SFDVKD. This CDR3 reads CATSGSRGQPQHF. The CDR3 region has the DNA TGTGCCACCAGTGGATCCAGGGGTCAGCCCCAGCATTTT.